This T cell receptor beta chain originates from a study of T cells in Graves' hyperthyroidism and ophthalmopathy. The CDR3 is made up of 12 amino acids. The germline V gene encodes CDR1 LGHDT and CDR2 YNNKEL (reference sequence). Trimming removed 6 bases from V and 6 bases from J, with 8 bases in between. RNA transcripts were the template for amplifying TCR beta CDR3 regions. HTBI primers were the set used in a first-round RT-PCR of the TCR CDR3. TCRdb re-derived calls from the multiplex PCR reads in MiXCR, one entry per CDR3 protein. This sample has 350,000 or so distinct CDR3 sequences, with approximately 22% found just once.

The TCR was taken from a woman between 50 and 59 years old with Graves' hyperthyroidism. The sequenced sample was blood. The gene calls are TRBV3-1 and TRBJ2-2, with D perhaps matching TRBD1 or TRBD2 (5 bases each). The CDR3 region is CASRGVAGELFF. CDR3 DNA: TGTGCCAGCAGGGGGGTAGCCGGGGAGCTGTTTTTT. Variable domain in full (rest from reference TRBV3-1 and TRBJ2-2): DTAVSQTPKYLVTQMGNDKSIKCEQNLGHDTMYWYKQDSKKFLKIMFSYNNKELIINETVPNRFSPKSPDKAHLNLHINSLELGDSAVYFCASRGVAGELFFGEGSRLTVL.